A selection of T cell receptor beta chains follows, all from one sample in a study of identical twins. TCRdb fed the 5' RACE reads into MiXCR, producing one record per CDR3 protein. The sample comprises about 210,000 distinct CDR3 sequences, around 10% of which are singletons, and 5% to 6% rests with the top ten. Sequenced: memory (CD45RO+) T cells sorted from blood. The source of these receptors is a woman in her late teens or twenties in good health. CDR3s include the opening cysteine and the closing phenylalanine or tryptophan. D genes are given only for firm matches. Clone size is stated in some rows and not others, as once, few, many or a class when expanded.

cdr3_nt: TGTGCCAGCAGCTTCTTTCGGGAATCAGATACGCAGTATTTT
cdr3_aa: CASSFFRESDTQYF
d_call: -
v_call: TRBV5-5
clone_size: many
j_call: TRBJ2-3

cdr3_nt: TGTGCCAGCAGCGTAGAAGAAAGGGTGCAGTATTTT
cdr3_aa: CASSVEERVQYF
d_call: -
v_call: TRBV9
clone_size: few
j_call: TRBJ2-3

cdr3_nt: TGTGCCAGTAGTATAGCGGCTAGCGGGACCTCCTACGAGCAGTACTTC
cdr3_aa: CASSIAASGTSYEQYF
d_call: TRBD2
v_call: TRBV19
clone_size: -
j_call: TRBJ2-7

cdr3_nt: TGTGCCAGCAGCCAATTTGACAGCTTGATCTCCGAGCAGTACTTC
cdr3_aa: CASSQFDSLISEQYF
d_call: -
v_call: TRBV3-1
clone_size: -
j_call: TRBJ2-7

cdr3_nt: TGTGCCAGCAGCCGGACTACTAGGGAGGAGCAGTACTTC
cdr3_aa: CASSRTTREEQYF
d_call: -
v_call: TRBV5-8
clone_size: few
j_call: TRBJ2-7

cdr3_nt: TGTGCCAGCAGCCCTTTCCACTTCTCTGGAAACACCATATATTTT
cdr3_aa: CASSPFHFSGNTIYF
d_call: -
v_call: TRBV9
clone_size: few
j_call: TRBJ1-3

cdr3_nt: TGCAGTGCTAGAGGCACAGGGCCCACCGGGGAGCTGTTTTTT
cdr3_aa: CSARGTGPTGELFF
d_call: -
v_call: TRBV20-1
clone_size: -
j_call: TRBJ2-2

cdr3_nt: TGCAGTGCTAGAGGTTGGACAGGGCTCTACGAGCAGTACTTC
cdr3_aa: CSARGWTGLYEQYF
d_call: TRBD1
v_call: TRBV20-1
clone_size: -
j_call: TRBJ2-7

cdr3_nt: TGTGCCAGCAGCTTGTGGATACAGGCTGACACTGAAGCTTTCTTT
cdr3_aa: CASSLWIQADTEAFF
d_call: -
v_call: TRBV7-2
clone_size: few
j_call: TRBJ1-1

cdr3_nt: TGTGCCAGCAGCCCTGAGCGGGGAACCTACGAGCAGTACTTC
cdr3_aa: CASSPERGTYEQYF
d_call: TRBD2
v_call: TRBV11-2
clone_size: -
j_call: TRBJ2-7

cdr3_nt: TGTGCCAGCAGTCAGAGACGCGGGTTCACAGATACGCAGTATTTT
cdr3_aa: CASSQRRGFTDTQYF
d_call: -
v_call: TRBV27
clone_size: few
j_call: TRBJ2-3

cdr3_nt: TGTGCCAGCAGCAGGACTAGCGGTTACACAGATACGCAGTATTTT
cdr3_aa: CASSRTSGYTDTQYF
d_call: TRBD2
v_call: TRBV9
clone_size: -
j_call: TRBJ2-3

cdr3_nt: TGCGCCAGCAGCTTGGGGGGGGCCCAAGAGACCCAGTACTTC
cdr3_aa: CASSLGGAQETQYF
d_call: -
v_call: TRBV5-1
clone_size: many
j_call: TRBJ2-5

cdr3_nt: TGTGCCAGCAGCGTAGACTGGGACAGCGGAAACACCATATATTTT
cdr3_aa: CASSVDWDSGNTIYF
d_call: TRBD1
v_call: TRBV9
clone_size: few
j_call: TRBJ1-3

cdr3_nt: TGTGCCAGCGGTTCAGCTGGTGCTTTCTTT
cdr3_aa: CASGSAGAFF
d_call: -
v_call: TRBV7-2
clone_size: few
j_call: TRBJ1-1

cdr3_nt: TGCAGTGCACCCTCTTCGGGAGGGGTATTCACAGATACGCAGTATTTT
cdr3_aa: CSAPSSGGVFTDTQYF
d_call: TRBD2
v_call: TRBV20-1
clone_size: few
j_call: TRBJ2-3

cdr3_nt: TGCAGTGCTAGAGATCCGGACAGGGTCCCTGGCTACACCTTC
cdr3_aa: CSARDPDRVPGYTF
d_call: TRBD1
v_call: TRBV20-1
clone_size: -
j_call: TRBJ1-2

cdr3_nt: TGTGCCAGCAGTTACGACACTGAAGCTTTCTTT
cdr3_aa: CASSYDTEAFF
d_call: -
v_call: TRBV6-2/TRBV6-3
clone_size: many
j_call: TRBJ1-1

cdr3_nt: TGTGCCAGCAGCATAGGACAGGGGGACACTGAAGCTTTCTTT
cdr3_aa: CASSIGQGDTEAFF
d_call: TRBD1
v_call: TRBV7-9
clone_size: few
j_call: TRBJ1-1

cdr3_nt: TGCAGTGCTAGTGCCCAGGCGGAGACCCAGTACTTC
cdr3_aa: CSASAQAETQYF
d_call: -
v_call: TRBV20-1
clone_size: -
j_call: TRBJ2-5

cdr3_nt: TGCAGTGCTAGAGGGCGGGGAGGGACTGAAGCTTTCTTT
cdr3_aa: CSARGRGGTEAFF
d_call: -
v_call: TRBV20-1
clone_size: few
j_call: TRBJ1-1

cdr3_nt: TGTGCCAGCAGCCCAATTGGAACAGATACGCAGTATTTT
cdr3_aa: CASSPIGTDTQYF
d_call: -
v_call: TRBV3-1
clone_size: many
j_call: TRBJ2-3

cdr3_nt: TGCAGTGCTCGCAGGGGACCGTCGCACACTGAAGCTTTCTTT
cdr3_aa: CSARRGPSHTEAFF
d_call: -
v_call: TRBV20-1
clone_size: few
j_call: TRBJ1-1

cdr3_nt: TGTGCCATCAGCGGACACGAGTCGGGCACTGAAGCTTTCTTT
cdr3_aa: CAISGHESGTEAFF
d_call: -
v_call: TRBV10-3
clone_size: -
j_call: TRBJ1-1

cdr3_nt: TGTGCCAGCAGCGTCCCCTTAGCGGCTAGCACAGATACGCAGTATTTT
cdr3_aa: CASSVPLAASTDTQYF
d_call: -
v_call: TRBV9
clone_size: -
j_call: TRBJ2-3

cdr3_nt: TGTGCCAGCGCCAGGGTGACCGGAAACACCATATATTTT
cdr3_aa: CASARVTGNTIYF
d_call: -
v_call: TRBV12-3/TRBV12-4
clone_size: -
j_call: TRBJ1-3

cdr3_nt: TGTGCCAGCAGTTTAAACCGGAAAGAGACCCAGTACTTC
cdr3_aa: CASSLNRKETQYF
d_call: -
v_call: TRBV12-3/TRBV12-4
clone_size: many
j_call: TRBJ2-5

cdr3_nt: TGCAGTGCTAAGAGCGGGGAGACCCAGTACTTC
cdr3_aa: CSAKSGETQYF
d_call: -
v_call: TRBV20-1
clone_size: -
j_call: TRBJ2-5

cdr3_nt: TGTGCCAGCACCGTACCAGGGACCCCCTACAATGAGCAGTTCTTC
cdr3_aa: CASTVPGTPYNEQFF
d_call: -
v_call: TRBV11-2
clone_size: -
j_call: TRBJ2-1

cdr3_nt: TGTGCCAGCCGCCTCCCAGGGAGCGAGCAGTACTTC
cdr3_aa: CASRLPGSEQYF
d_call: -
v_call: TRBV28
clone_size: -
j_call: TRBJ2-7

cdr3_nt: TGTGCCAGCAGCTTGACTAGCGGGGGCCAAGAGACCCAGTACTTC
cdr3_aa: CASSLTSGGQETQYF
d_call: TRBD2
v_call: TRBV5-6
clone_size: few
j_call: TRBJ2-5

cdr3_nt: TGTGCCACCAGTGATCCCGGGTCCCTTCAGTACTTC
cdr3_aa: CATSDPGSLQYF
d_call: -
v_call: TRBV24-1
clone_size: few
j_call: TRBJ2-4

cdr3_nt: TGCGCCAGCAGCTTGAGTGGGGCCCCGGGGAATTCACCCCTCCACTTT
cdr3_aa: CASSLSGAPGNSPLHF
d_call: -
v_call: TRBV5-1
clone_size: many
j_call: TRBJ1-6

cdr3_nt: TGTGCCAGCAGCGTAGCAGGGGCTATAAGTAATTCACCCCTCCACTTT
cdr3_aa: CASSVAGAISNSPLHF
d_call: -
v_call: TRBV9
clone_size: few
j_call: TRBJ1-6

cdr3_nt: TGCGCCAGCAGCCCTACTAGTGCTATGCAGCTTGAGCAGTTCTTC
cdr3_aa: CASSPTSAMQLEQFF
d_call: -
v_call: TRBV5-1
clone_size: few
j_call: TRBJ2-1

cdr3_nt: TGCGCCAGCGGGGTCGGACAGGGACATAGCAATCAGCCCCAGCATTTT
cdr3_aa: CASGVGQGHSNQPQHF
d_call: TRBD1
v_call: TRBV23-1
clone_size: -
j_call: TRBJ1-5

cdr3_nt: TGCGCCAGCAGCTTGGCACGAGGGACAGGGACCTACGAGCAGTACTTC
cdr3_aa: CASSLARGTGTYEQYF
d_call: TRBD1
v_call: TRBV5-1
clone_size: -
j_call: TRBJ2-7

cdr3_nt: TGCGCCAGCAGCCTCGGGCCCCGAGAAGAGCAGTACTTC
cdr3_aa: CASSLGPREEQYF
d_call: -
v_call: TRBV4-1
clone_size: many
j_call: TRBJ2-7

cdr3_nt: TGTGCCAGCAGCGTAGGTCCGGGAGGGCCCTACAATGAGCAGTTCTTC
cdr3_aa: CASSVGPGGPYNEQFF
d_call: TRBD2
v_call: TRBV9
clone_size: few
j_call: TRBJ2-1